The T cell receptor beta chain described here comes from a study of STAT5B mutations in CD4+ large granular lymphocyte leukemia. Whole-study context: Among healthy donors, a particular HLA allele went with more CDR3 'QG' motifs.

The method was immunoSEQ multiplex PCR; TCRdb's version includes in-frame clones alone and lacks a portion of them. The repertoire consists of about 22,000 clones, with 60% to 85% occurring once and the leading ten covering about 0.4%. Study results and limitations: The CD4+ versus CD8+ T-LGLL clonality difference may reflect limited sample size.

Notes on this clone: Its antigen remains unidentified.

Sequenced input: CD4+ T cells from blood buffy coats. This clonotype originated in a human donor in good health.

Written as DNA, the CDR3 is TGTGCCAGCAGCTTACAGTTGGCTAGTTACAATGAGCAGTTCTTC. It is translated as CASSLQLASYNEQFF. The chain links TRBV7-2 to TRBJ2-1, with D unresolved. V shed 2 bases and J shed 4 bases, with 12 bases lying between them. CDR1 SGHTA and CDR2 FQGNSA come from the germline V gene. CDR3 length equals 15 residues.